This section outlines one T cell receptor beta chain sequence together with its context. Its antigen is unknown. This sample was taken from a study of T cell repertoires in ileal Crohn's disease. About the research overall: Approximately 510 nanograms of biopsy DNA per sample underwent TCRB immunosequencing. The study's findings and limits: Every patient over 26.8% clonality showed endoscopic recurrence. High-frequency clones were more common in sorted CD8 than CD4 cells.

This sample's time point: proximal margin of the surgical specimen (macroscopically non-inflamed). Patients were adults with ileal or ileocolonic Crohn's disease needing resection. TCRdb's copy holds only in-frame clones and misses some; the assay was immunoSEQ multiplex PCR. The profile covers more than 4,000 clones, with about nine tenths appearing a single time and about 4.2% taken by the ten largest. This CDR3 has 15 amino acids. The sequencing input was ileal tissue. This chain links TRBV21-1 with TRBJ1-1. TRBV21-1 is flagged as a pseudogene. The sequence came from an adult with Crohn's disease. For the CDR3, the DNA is TGTGCCAGCAGCAATGGGGGGCCCCCAAACACTGAAGCTTTCTTT. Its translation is CASSNGGPPNTEAFF.